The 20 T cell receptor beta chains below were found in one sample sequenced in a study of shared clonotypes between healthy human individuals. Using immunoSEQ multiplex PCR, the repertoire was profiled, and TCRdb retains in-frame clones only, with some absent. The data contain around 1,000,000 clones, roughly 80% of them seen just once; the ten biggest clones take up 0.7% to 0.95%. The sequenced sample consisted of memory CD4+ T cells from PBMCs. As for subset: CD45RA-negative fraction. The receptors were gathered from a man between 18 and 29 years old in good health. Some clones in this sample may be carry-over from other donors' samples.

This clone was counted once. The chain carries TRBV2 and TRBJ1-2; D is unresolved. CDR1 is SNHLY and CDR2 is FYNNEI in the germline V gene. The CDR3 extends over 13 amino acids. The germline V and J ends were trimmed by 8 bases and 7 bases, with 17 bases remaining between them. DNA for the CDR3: TGTGCCAGCCAAGAGTCCAGATTTGGTGGCTACACCTTC. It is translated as CASQESRFGGYTF.

CDR3 bases: TGCGCCAGCAGCTTGGGGGGACAGGGTCGCTCTGGGGCCAACGTCCTGACTTTC. Translation gives CASSLGGQGRSGANVLTF. The J gene is TRBJ2-6, the V gene TRBV5-1, with 9 bases lining up with TRBD1. The CDR3 spans 18 residues. The trim removed 0 bases at V and 0 bases at J, leaving 4 bases unmatched. Germline V gene sequence: CDR1 SGHRS, CDR2 YFSETQ.

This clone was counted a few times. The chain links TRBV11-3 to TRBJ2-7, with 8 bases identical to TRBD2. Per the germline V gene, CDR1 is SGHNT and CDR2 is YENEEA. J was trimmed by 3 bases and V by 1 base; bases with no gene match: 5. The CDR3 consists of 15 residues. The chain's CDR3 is CASSLGSGRDYEQYF. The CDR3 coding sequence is TGTGCCAGCAGCTTAGGTTCCGGGAGGGACTACGAGCAGTACTTC.

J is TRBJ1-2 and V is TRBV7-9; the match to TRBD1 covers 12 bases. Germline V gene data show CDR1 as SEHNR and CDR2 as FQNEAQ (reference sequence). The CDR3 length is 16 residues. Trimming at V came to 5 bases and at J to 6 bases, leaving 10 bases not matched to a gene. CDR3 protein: CASSPGTGGAADGYTF. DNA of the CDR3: TGTGCCAGCAGCCCCGGGACAGGGGGCGCGGCGGATGGCTACACCTTC.

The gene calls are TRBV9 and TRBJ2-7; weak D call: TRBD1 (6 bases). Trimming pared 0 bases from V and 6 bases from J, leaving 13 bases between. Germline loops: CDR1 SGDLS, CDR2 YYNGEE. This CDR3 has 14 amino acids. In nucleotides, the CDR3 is TGTGCCAGCAGCGTAGGGGGGCCTAGGGGCGAGCAGTACTTC. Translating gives CASSVGGPRGEQYF.

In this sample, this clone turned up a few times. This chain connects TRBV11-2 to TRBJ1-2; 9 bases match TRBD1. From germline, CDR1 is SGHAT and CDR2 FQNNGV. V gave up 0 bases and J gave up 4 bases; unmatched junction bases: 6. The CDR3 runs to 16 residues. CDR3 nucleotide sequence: TGTGCCAGCAGCTTAGAGGAGACAGGGGGGGTCTATGGCTACACCTTC. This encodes CASSLEETGGVYGYTF.

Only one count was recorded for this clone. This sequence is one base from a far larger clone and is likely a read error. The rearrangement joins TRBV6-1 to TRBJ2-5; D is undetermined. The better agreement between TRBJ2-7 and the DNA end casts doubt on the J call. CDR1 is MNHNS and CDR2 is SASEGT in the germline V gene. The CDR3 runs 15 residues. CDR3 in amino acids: CASSEGAWGSYEQYF. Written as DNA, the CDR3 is TGTGCCAGCAGTGAAGGGGCATGGGGCTCCTACGAGCAGTACTTC.

CDR3 residues: CAISESSGGGSNQPQHF. CDR3 DNA: TGTGCCATCAGTGAGTCGTCGGGTGGCGGGAGCAATCAGCCCCAGCATTTT. The chain combines TRBV10-3 with TRBJ1-5; D remains ambiguous. CDR3 length: 17 residues. Per germline, CDR1 ENHRY and CDR2 SYGVKD. Trimming cost V 0 bases and J 1 base, with 13 bases left between them.

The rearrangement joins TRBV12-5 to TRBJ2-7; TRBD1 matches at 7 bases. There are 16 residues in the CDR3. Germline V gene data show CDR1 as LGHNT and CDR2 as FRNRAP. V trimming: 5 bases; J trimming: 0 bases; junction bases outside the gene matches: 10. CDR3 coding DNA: TGTGCTAGTGGTAATACCACAGGGGAAGGCTCCTACGAGCAGTACTTC. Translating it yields CASGNTTGEGSYEQYF.

Here the CDR3 DNA reads TGCGCCAGCAGCCCGTCCCAAGAGACCCAGTACTTC. It yields the protein CASSPSQETQYF. V is TRBV5-1 and J is TRBJ2-5; D gene uncertain. The length of the CDR3 is 12 residues. Trimming removed 4 bases from V and 1 base from J, with 5 bases in between. The germline V gene has CDR1 SGHRS and CDR2 YFSETQ.

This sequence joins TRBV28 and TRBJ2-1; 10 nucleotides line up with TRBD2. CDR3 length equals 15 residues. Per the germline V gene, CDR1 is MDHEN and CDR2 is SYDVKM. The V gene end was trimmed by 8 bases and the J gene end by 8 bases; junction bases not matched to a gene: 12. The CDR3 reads CASHKTSGFFHEQFF. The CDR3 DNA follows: TGTGCCAGCCACAAGACTAGCGGGTTTTTCCATGAGCAGTTCTTC.

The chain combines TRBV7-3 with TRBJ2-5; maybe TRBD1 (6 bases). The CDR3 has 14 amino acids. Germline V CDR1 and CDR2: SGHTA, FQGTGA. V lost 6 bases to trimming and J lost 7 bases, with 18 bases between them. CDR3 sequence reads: CASSSGDPGATQYF. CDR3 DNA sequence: TGTGCCAGCAGTTCAGGGGACCCCGGGGCGACCCAGTACTTC. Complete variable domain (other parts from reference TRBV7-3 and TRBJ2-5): GAGVSQTPSNKVTEKGKYVELRCDPISGHTALYWYRQSLGQGPEFLIYFQGTGAADDSGLPNDRFFAVRPEGSVSTLKIQRTERGDSAVYLCASSSGDPGATQYFGPGTRLLVL.

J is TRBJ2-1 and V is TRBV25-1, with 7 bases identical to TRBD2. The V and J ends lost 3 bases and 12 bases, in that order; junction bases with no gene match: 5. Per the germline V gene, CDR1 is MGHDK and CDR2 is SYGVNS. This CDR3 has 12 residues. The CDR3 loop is CASSDPGTTQFF. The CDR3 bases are TGTGCCAGCAGTGATCCCGGGACTACGCAGTTCTTC.

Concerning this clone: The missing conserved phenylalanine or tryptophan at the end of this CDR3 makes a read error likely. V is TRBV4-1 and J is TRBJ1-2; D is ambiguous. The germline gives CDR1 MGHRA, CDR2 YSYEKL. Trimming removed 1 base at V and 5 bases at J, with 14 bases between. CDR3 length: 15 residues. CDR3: CASSQGSGIGYGYTL. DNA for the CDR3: TGCGCCAGCAGCCAAGGGTCTGGGATTGGGTATGGCTACACCCTC.

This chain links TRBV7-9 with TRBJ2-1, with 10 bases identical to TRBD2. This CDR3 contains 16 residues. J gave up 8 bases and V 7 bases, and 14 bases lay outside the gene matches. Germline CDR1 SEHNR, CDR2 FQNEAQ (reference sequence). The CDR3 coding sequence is TGTGCCAGCAAGACCCCTGCTAGCGGGAGTAGGGATGAGCAGTTCTTC. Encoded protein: CASKTPASGSRDEQFF.

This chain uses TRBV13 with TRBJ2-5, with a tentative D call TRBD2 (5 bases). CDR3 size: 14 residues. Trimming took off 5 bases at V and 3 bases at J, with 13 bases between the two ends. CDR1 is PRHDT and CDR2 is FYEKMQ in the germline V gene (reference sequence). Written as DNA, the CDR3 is TGTGCCAGCAGCAACACGCCGGGGAAAGAGACCCAGTACTTC. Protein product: CASSNTPGKETQYF.

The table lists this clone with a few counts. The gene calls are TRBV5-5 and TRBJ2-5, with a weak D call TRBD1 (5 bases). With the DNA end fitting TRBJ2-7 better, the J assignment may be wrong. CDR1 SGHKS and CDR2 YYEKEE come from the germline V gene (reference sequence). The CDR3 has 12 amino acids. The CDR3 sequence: CASSSDSFEQYF. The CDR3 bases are TGTGCCAGCAGCTCCGACAGCTTCGAGCAGTACTTC.

For the CDR3, the DNA is TGTGCCAGCAGGCGAACTACCGGGACTAACACCGGGGAGCTGTTTTTT. It is translated as CASRRTTGTNTGELFF. V gene TRBV7-2 combines with J gene TRBJ2-2; maybe TRBD2 (6 bases). Germline assignment: CDR1 SGHTA and CDR2 FQGNSA. With 6 bases removed from V and 2 bases from J, the gap between germline ends came to 16 bases. The CDR3 has 16 amino acids.

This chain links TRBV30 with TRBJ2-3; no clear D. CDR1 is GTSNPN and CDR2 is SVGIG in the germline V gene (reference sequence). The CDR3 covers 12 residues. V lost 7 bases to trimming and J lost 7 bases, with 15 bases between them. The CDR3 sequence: CASTGRENTQYF. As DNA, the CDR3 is TGTGCCTCCACCGGTAGGGAAAATACGCAGTATTTT. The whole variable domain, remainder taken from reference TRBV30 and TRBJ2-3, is SQTIHQWPATLVQPVGSPLSLECTVEGTSNPNLYWYRQAAGRGLQLLFYSVGIGQISSEVPQNLSASRPQDRQFILSSKKLLLSDSGFYLCASTGRENTQYFGPGTRLTVL.

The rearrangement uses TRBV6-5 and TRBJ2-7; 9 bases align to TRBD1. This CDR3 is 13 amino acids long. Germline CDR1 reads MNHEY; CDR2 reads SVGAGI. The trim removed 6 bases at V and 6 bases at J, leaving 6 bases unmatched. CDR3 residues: CASSKQGASEQYF. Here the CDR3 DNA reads TGTGCCAGCAGCAAACAGGGGGCGAGCGAGCAGTACTTC.